A single sample is the source of the 21 T cell receptor beta chains below, sequenced in a study of identical twins. Via MiXCR, TCRdb re-called the 5' RACE reads, giving one row per CDR3 protein. The data contain around 480,000 distinct CDR3 sequences, more than 13% of them singletons. Separately, the same data were catalogued under a study of yellow fever vaccine responses in identical twins.

The sequenced material came from CD4+ T cells sorted from blood. Receptor source: a young woman in good health.

This clonotype was recorded a few times. The chain has TRBV3-1 and TRBJ2-1; D ambiguous. Germline V gene lookup returns CDR1 LGHDT and CDR2 YNNKEL (reference sequence). V was pared by 0 bases and J by 7 bases, with 13 bases between. There are 15 residues in the CDR3. For the CDR3, the DNA is TGTGCCAGCAGCCAAGATGTCGTGAGGCGGAATGAGCAGTTCTTC. The encoded protein is CASSQDVVRRNEQFF.

This clonotype has a count of ten or more. The chain couples TRBV12-3 or TRBV12-4 to TRBJ2-3; a weak D match, TRBD2 (6 bases). Between the trimmed V and J ends, which lost 4 bases and 6 bases, there was a span of 17 bases. The CDR3 has 15 residues. The CDR3 sequence: CASSSWRAPVDTQYF. CDR3 bases: TGTGCCAGCAGTTCCTGGAGGGCCCCAGTGGATACGCAGTATTTT.

V is TRBV18 and J is TRBJ2-1, with 9 bases fitting TRBD1. In germline, CDR1 is KGHSH, CDR2 LQKENI. This CDR3 has 17 residues. V lost 0 bases, J lost 2 bases, and 5 bases stayed unmatched. The CDR3 here is CASSPPWGQGTYNEQFF. As DNA, the CDR3 is TGTGCCAGCTCACCACCCTGGGGACAGGGTACCTACAATGAGCAGTTCTTC.

In its sample, this clonotype was seen many times. The chain carries TRBV29-1 and TRBJ2-7; no clear D. Germline V lookup: CDR1 SQVTM, CDR2 ANQGSEA. Trimming pared 5 bases from V and 3 bases from J, leaving 17 bases between. The CDR3 is made up of 14 amino acids. The CDR3, as DNA: TGCAGCGTTAGAGCCGGCGTGCGAGGCTACGAGCAGTACTTC. Translating it yields CSVRAGVRGYEQYF.

This clonotype was picked up a small number of times. This chain links TRBV7-2 with TRBJ2-5, with a tentative D call TRBD2 (6 bases). V was trimmed by 5 bases and J by 3 bases, leaving 19 bases between them. Germline CDR1 reads SGHTA; CDR2 reads FQGNSA. The CDR3 runs to 16 residues. CDR3 in amino acids: CASSKRGTPIKETQYF. The CDR3 bases are TGTGCCAGCAGCAAACGAGGGACTCCCATTAAAGAGACCCAGTACTTC.

This clonotype was recorded at least ten times. This sequence joins TRBV20-1 and TRBJ2-7; D is possibly TRBD1 (5 bases). Germline loops: CDR1 DFQATT, CDR2 SNEGSKA (reference sequence). The CDR3 runs 13 residues. The V end was cut by 3 bases, the J end by 0 bases, with 9 bases between. This chain's CDR3 is CSASRQGSYEQYF. The CDR3 DNA sequence: TGCAGTGCTAGCAGGCAGGGCTCCTACGAGCAGTACTTC.

The J gene is TRBJ1-1, the V gene TRBV28, with D maybe TRBD1 (6 bases). Trimming stripped 7 bases from V and 3 bases from J, with 15 bases between. Germline V CDR1 and CDR2: MDHEN, SYDVKM. The CDR3 totals 14 residues. The CDR3 nucleotides read TGTGCCAGCACCAACCCGGACAGAGACACTGAAGCTTTCTTT. This codes for CASTNPDRDTEAFF.

This clonotype was counted between two and nine times. The chain employs TRBV20-1 and TRBJ2-3; TRBD2 matches at 7 bases. J lost 2 bases, V lost 8 bases, and 7 bases had no gene match. Germline V gene data show CDR1 as DFQATT and CDR2 as SNEGSKA (reference sequence). The CDR3 consists of 13 residues. The CDR3 DNA follows: TGCAGTACCAGCGGGGAATCCACAGATACGCAGTATTTT. This encodes CSTSGESTDTQYF.

This clonotype was counted at least ten times. This chain links TRBV5-1 with TRBJ1-6; D is unresolved. Trimming stripped 0 bases from V and 1 base from J, with 11 bases between. This CDR3 is 17 amino acids long. Germline-derived CDR1 and CDR2 are SGHRS and YFSETQ. The CDR3 spells CASSLADRSSYNSPLHF. CDR3 coding DNA: TGCGCCAGCAGCTTGGCCGATCGGAGTTCCTATAATTCACCCCTCCACTTT.

This clonotype was counted at least ten times. The chain links TRBV11-2 to TRBJ2-1, with D hard to call. There are 12 residues in the CDR3. Germline V lookup: CDR1 SGHAT, CDR2 FQNNGV. Trimming pared 5 bases from V and 3 bases from J, leaving 5 bases between. The DNA for the CDR3 is TGTGCCAGCAGCGTACTCTACAATGAGCAGTTCTTC. Translation: CASSVLYNEQFF.

The chain links TRBV12-3 or TRBV12-4 to TRBJ2-1; D gene uncertain. V shed 3 bases and J shed 1 base, with 22 bases lying between them. The CDR3 runs 19 residues. The DNA of the CDR3 is TGTGCCAGCAGTTTTGATACCCTAGAAAGTACTCTATCCTACAATGAGCAGTTCTTC. It encodes CASSFDTLESTLSYNEQFF.

This clonotype was seen more than once but under ten times. The rearrangement joins TRBV5-1 to TRBJ2-1; the D is unclear. This CDR3 spans 15 amino acids. V lost 4 bases to trimming and J lost 0 bases, with 11 bases between them. Germline V gene sequence: CDR1 SGHRS, CDR2 YFSETQ. The chain's CDR3 is CASSAPSSSYNEQFF. In nucleotides, the CDR3 is TGCGCCAGCAGCGCCCCGAGTAGCTCCTACAATGAGCAGTTCTTC.

This rearrangement joins TRBV5-1 to TRBJ2-1; D remains unclear. The CDR3 has 12 amino acids. Looked up from germline, CDR1 is SGHRS and CDR2 is YFSETQ. Trimming pared 3 bases from V and 3 bases from J, leaving 4 bases between. The CDR3 region has the DNA TGCGCCAGCAGCTCCCACTACAATGAGCAGTTCTTC. It specifies CASSSHYNEQFF.

The sample holds a few counts of this clonotype. The rearrangement joins TRBV7-9 to TRBJ2-1; 9 bases fit TRBD1. The V gene's germline CDR1 is SEHNR and CDR2 FQNEAQ (reference sequence). J lost 6 bases, V lost 1 base, and 4 bases had no gene match. The CDR3 contains 15 residues. The CDR3 DNA reads as TGTGCCAGCAGCTTAGTAGGGACAGGGTCCAATGAGCAGTTCTTC. It codes for CASSLVGTGSNEQFF.

This clonotype was seen a few times. This chain connects TRBV5-1 to TRBJ1-1; D is perhaps TRBD1 (5 bases). From germline, CDR1 is SGHRS and CDR2 YFSETQ. The CDR3 runs 14 residues. V lost 4 bases and J lost 0, with 10 bases in between. Here the CDR3 DNA reads TGCGCCAGCAGCGTCAGGGTCATGAACACTGAAGCTTTCTTT. It specifies CASSVRVMNTEAFF.

The V and J genes are TRBV7-8 and TRBJ2-1; 10 bases are a match to TRBD2. This CDR3 comprises 17 residues. Trimming cost V 5 bases and J 8 bases; bases outside gene matches: 15. Germline V CDR1 and CDR2: SGHVS, FQNEAQ. CDR3 protein: CASSQSFVAGGRDEQFF. The CDR3 DNA is TGTGCCAGCAGCCAATCTTTCGTAGCGGGAGGTAGGGATGAGCAGTTCTTC. The variable domain in full, completed from reference TRBV7-8 and TRBJ2-1, reads GAGVSQSPRYKVAKRGQDVALRCDPISGHVSLFWYQQALGQGPEFLTYFQNEAQLDKSGLPSDRFFAERPEGSVSTLKIQRTQQEDSAVYLCASSQSFVAGGRDEQFFGPGTRLTVL.

The gene calls are TRBV5-1 and TRBJ2-3; D is possibly TRBD2 (6 bases). V was cut by 4 bases and J by 3 bases, with 18 bases left in between. The CDR3 has 16 amino acids. The germline V gene encodes CDR1 SGHRS and CDR2 YFSETQ. Here the CDR3 DNA reads TGCGCCAGCAGCCCGGGACTCCTAATAGGGACAGATACGCAGTATTTT. It specifies CASSPGLLIGTDTQYF.

This chain joins TRBV5-1 and TRBJ2-6; D is ambiguous. The CDR3 totals 16 residues. The germline CDR1 and CDR2 sequences are SGHRS and YFSETQ. The germline V and J ends were trimmed by 1 base and 2 bases, with 10 bases remaining between them. As DNA, the CDR3 is TGCGCCAGCAGCTTGTCCCCGGATGCTGGGGCCAACGTCCTGACTTTC. It translates to CASSLSPDAGANVLTF.

This clonotype was recorded a few times. The chain carries TRBV23-1 and TRBJ2-5; D gene uncertain. TRBV23-1 is labeled an ORF, and its function is uncertain. The germline V and J ends were trimmed by 6 bases and 2 bases, with 13 bases remaining between them. The CDR3 runs to 14 residues. The CDR3 protein is CASSLAATQETQYF. DNA for the CDR3: TGCGCCAGCAGCCTGGCTGCAACTCAAGAGACCCAGTACTTC.

This clonotype turned up a few times. The chain combines TRBV19 with TRBJ2-7; a weak D match, TRBD1 (6 bases). The ends were cut back, 10 bases at V and 2 bases at J, with 18 bases in the middle. CDR3 length: 14 residues. Germline CDR1 and CDR2: LNHDA and SQIVND (reference sequence). Here the CDR3 DNA reads TGTGCCACCCGCCGAGGGGGAACTGCCTACGAGCAGTACTTC. Its protein is CATRRGGTAYEQYF.

A few counts support this clonotype. This chain connects TRBV12-3 or TRBV12-4 to TRBJ2-2; TRBD2 matches 10 bases. The CDR3 has 15 residues. V lost 8 bases, J lost 3 bases, and 6 bases stayed unmatched. CDR3 protein: CASGGLAEYTGELFF. The CDR3 nucleotides are TGTGCCAGCGGTGGACTAGCGGAATACACCGGGGAGCTGTTTTTT.